These T cell receptor beta chains were read from a single sample in a study of shared clonotypes between healthy human individuals. Repertoires were generated with immunoSEQ multiplex PCR, while TCRdb's copy carries only in-frame clones and drops some. The repertoire holds over a million clones, with 75% to 80% as singletons. Sequenced: memory CD4+ T cells from PBMCs. Receptors were obtained from a young man in good health. Some clones in this sample may be carry-over from other donors' samples. Both conserved end residues are part of each CDR3. The order of the fields is J gene, V gene, CDR3 protein.

j_gene: TRBJ2-7; v_gene: TRBV14; CDR3aa: CASSQEQRELGFEQYF
j_gene: TRBJ1-1; v_gene: TRBV10-3; CDR3aa: CATGQGDGGISEAFF
j_gene: TRBJ2-2; v_gene: TRBV5-1; CDR3aa: CASSVGGELFF
j_gene: TRBJ2-7; v_gene: TRBV15; CDR3aa: CATSRDPQYEQYF
j_gene: TRBJ2-6; v_gene: TRBV5-1; CDR3aa: CASSLVGSGANVLTF
j_gene: TRBJ1-3; v_gene: TRBV6-6; CDR3aa: CADTGLSRSGNTIYF
j_gene: TRBJ2-3; v_gene: TRBV18; CDR3aa: CASSPPQIDTQYF
j_gene: TRBJ2-1; v_gene: TRBV7-3; CDR3aa: CASSSPLPAGSYNEQFF
j_gene: TRBJ1-5; v_gene: TRBV5-1; CDR3aa: CASSQGDPGNQPQHF
j_gene: TRBJ2-7; v_gene: TRBV4-2; CDR3aa: CASSRRPSYEQYF
j_gene: TRBJ2-5; v_gene: TRBV7-3; CDR3aa: CASSLGAPTGGETQYF
j_gene: TRBJ1-2; v_gene: TRBV10-3; CDR3aa: CAISQQASNYGYTF
j_gene: TRBJ2-7; v_gene: TRBV28; CDR3aa: CASSPGGAGTSYEQYF
j_gene: TRBJ2-2; v_gene: TRBV4-3; CDR3aa: CASSLGAGGELFF
j_gene: TRBJ2-3; v_gene: TRBV5-6; CDR3aa: CASSPRQGGLTDTQYF
j_gene: TRBJ1-2; v_gene: TRBV11-2; CDR3aa: CASSFLGSAKGYTF
j_gene: TRBJ1-4; v_gene: TRBV25-1; CDR3aa: CATTDRGEGEKLFF
j_gene: TRBJ1-2; v_gene: TRBV18; CDR3aa: CASSGSGTDFYGYTF
j_gene: TRBJ2-6; v_gene: TRBV18; CDR3aa: CASSPGRISGANVLTF
j_gene: TRBJ2-7; v_gene: TRBV27; CDR3aa: CAIARREGSYEQYF
j_gene: TRBJ2-5; v_gene: TRBV9; CDR3aa: CASSGTGVGRETQYF
j_gene: TRBJ2-7; v_gene: TRBV29-1; CDR3aa: CSVGNGFYEQYF
j_gene: TRBJ1-2; v_gene: TRBV6-4; CDR3aa: CASSRDSFPVGGYTF
j_gene: TRBJ1-1; v_gene: TRBV19; CDR3aa: CASRYRGNTEAFF
j_gene: TRBJ2-2; v_gene: TRBV5-1; CDR3aa: CASLPSGRSTGELFF
j_gene: TRBJ1-1; v_gene: TRBV5-4; CDR3aa: CASSLGGGVGRHTEAFF
j_gene: TRBJ2-1; v_gene: TRBV15; CDR3aa: CATSRSLGAGDNEQFF
j_gene: TRBJ1-1; v_gene: TRBV7-2; CDR3aa: CASSRFNYRQMNTEAFF
j_gene: TRBJ2-7; v_gene: TRBV2; CDR3aa: CASSRDSSTYEQYF
j_gene: TRBJ1-1; v_gene: TRBV5-8; CDR3aa: CASSLQRGGEGTEAFF
j_gene: TRBJ2-3; v_gene: TRBV18; CDR3aa: CASSPLETTDTQYF
j_gene: TRBJ1-1; v_gene: TRBV7-9; CDR3aa: CASKKTANTEAFF
j_gene: TRBJ1-2; v_gene: TRBV6-5; CDR3aa: CASRKDPPSSYGYTF
j_gene: TRBJ1-2; v_gene: TRBV6-6; CDR3aa: CASSSRFYGYTF
j_gene: TRBJ1-5; v_gene: TRBV6-5; CDR3aa: CASRPTGVLNQPQHF
j_gene: TRBJ2-3; v_gene: TRBV5-1; CDR3aa: CASSLTTSGRDTQYF
j_gene: TRBJ2-2; v_gene: TRBV30; CDR3aa: CAWSRAGSHPDTGELFF
j_gene: TRBJ2-2; v_gene: TRBV27; CDR3aa: CASSYKSLAGIAMGGELFF
j_gene: TRBJ1-3; v_gene: TRBV7-3; CDR3aa: CASSLTAGASTIYF
j_gene: TRBJ2-7; v_gene: TRBV27; CDR3aa: CASSKQPGQAYEQYF
j_gene: TRBJ2-5; v_gene: TRBV7-3; CDR3aa: CASSLNSQETQYF
j_gene: TRBJ1-4; v_gene: TRBV7-8; CDR3aa: CASSPRGGGGRNEKLFF
j_gene: TRBJ2-1; v_gene: TRBV18; CDR3aa: CASSQGLAEYNEQFF
j_gene: TRBJ2-5; v_gene: TRBV4-2; CDR3aa: CASSQFSGREETQYF
j_gene: TRBJ2-7; v_gene: TRBV5-1; CDR3aa: CASSYGNRAYEQYF
j_gene: TRBJ2-1; v_gene: TRBV7-2; CDR3aa: CASSLDNEQFF
j_gene: TRBJ2-1; v_gene: TRBV11-1; CDR3aa: CASSRLAGEFEEWNEQFF
j_gene: TRBJ2-7; v_gene: TRBV11-2; CDR3aa: CASSQQGQGALYEQYF
j_gene: TRBJ1-2; v_gene: TRBV10-3; CDR3aa: CAISENGGGGHGYTF
j_gene: TRBJ1-2; v_gene: TRBV27; CDR3aa: CASSSSTRDSRGYTF
j_gene: TRBJ2-7; v_gene: TRBV6-6; CDR3aa: CASTEGGFSYEQYF